Each of the 24 T cell receptor beta chains below was sequenced from the same sample in a study of blood T cell repertoires in COVID-19. Clones were sequenced by immunoSEQ multiplex PCR, and TCRdb holds only the in-frame ones, with some missing. The repertoire holds about 120,000 clones, 85% to 90% seen once, with 25% to 35% in the top ten. Sequencing input: peripheral blood. These TCRs come from a man between 65 and 85 years old with active or convalescent COVID-19.

The chain joins TRBV28 to TRBJ1-2; D is undetermined. V lost 6 bases, J lost 6 bases, and 8 bases lay in between. This CDR3 is 11 amino acids long. CDR1 and CDR2 (germline): MDHEN, SYDVKM. CDR3 loop: CASSFLDGYTF. DNA of the CDR3: TGTGCCAGCAGCTTCCTAGATGGCTACACCTTC.

The rearrangement links TRBV15 to TRBJ1-2; TRBD1 aligns across 9 bases. The CDR3 spans 15 residues. CDR1 and CDR2 from the germline V gene are LNHNV and YYDKDF (reference sequence). V lost 4 bases and J lost 5; bases outside the gene matches: 8. CDR3 in amino acids: CATSNPGQGDYGYTF. The CDR3 coding sequence is TGTGCCACCAGCAACCCGGGACAGGGTGATTATGGCTACACCTTC.

This clone has more than one count but fewer than ten. The rearrangement links TRBV27 to TRBJ2-1, with 10 nucleotides matching TRBD1. Looked up from germline, CDR1 is MNHEY and CDR2 is SMNVEV (reference sequence). This CDR3 region has 14 residues. Trimming removed 5 bases from V and 6 bases from J; junction bases left unmatched: 4. Here the CDR3 reads CASSIDRGLNEQFF. The DNA of the CDR3 is TGTGCCAGCAGTATTGACAGGGGGCTCAATGAGCAGTTCTTC.

The chain is built from TRBV27 and TRBJ2-1, with 7 bases that match TRBD1. Trimming removed 3 bases from V and 0 bases from J; junction bases left unmatched: 2. Germline V gives CDR1 MNHEY, CDR2 SMNVEV (reference sequence). This CDR3 has 15 residues. This chain's CDR3 is CASSFSGGSYNEQFF. CDR3 nucleotides: TGTGCCAGCAGTTTTTCAGGGGGCTCCTACAATGAGCAGTTCTTC.

V and J are TRBV6-6 and TRBJ1-1, with a tentative D call TRBD1 (5 bases). Looked up from germline, CDR1 is MNHNY and CDR2 is SVGAGI (reference sequence). With 5 bases removed from V and 4 bases from J, the gap between germline ends came to 11 bases. The CDR3 loop spans 13 amino acids. The CDR3 spells CASSQNRFTEAFF. CDR3 sequence (DNA): TGTGCCAGCAGTCAGAACAGGTTCACTGAAGCTTTCTTT.

The chain couples TRBV15 to TRBJ2-7; no clear D gene. From germline, CDR1 is LNHNV and CDR2 YYDKDF (reference sequence). With 0 bases removed from V and 1 base from J, the gap between germline ends came to 10 bases. The CDR3 runs to 15 residues. The CDR3 sequence is CATSRDVGQSYEQYF. The CDR3, as DNA: TGTGCCACCAGCAGAGATGTGGGCCAGTCCTACGAGCAGTACTTC.

This chain joins TRBV10-3 and TRBJ2-1, with 7 bases identical to TRBD2. Germline trimming cut 10 bases from V and 6 bases from J; bases unmatched to any gene: 3. From germline, CDR1 is ENHRY and CDR2 SYGVKD. CDR3 length equals 11 residues. Here the CDR3 DNA reads TGTGCCACTTGGGGGGGCAATGAGCAGTTCTTC. As protein: CATWGGNEQFF.

The rearrangement joins TRBV4-1 to TRBJ2-1; 12 bases map to TRBD2. The CDR3 covers 17 residues. Germline V gene lookup returns CDR1 MGHRA and CDR2 YSYEKL. V trimming: 6 bases; J trimming: 7 bases; junction bases outside the gene matches: 13. CDR3 in DNA: TGCGCCAGCAGTTACACTCTAGCGGGAGGGCCGGGTAATGAGCAGTTCTTC. Translating it yields CASSYTLAGGPGNEQFF.

CDR3 loop: CASEGQRTGNTIYF. For the CDR3, the DNA is TGTGCCAGCGAGGGACAGAGAACTGGAAACACCATATATTTT. V usage is TRBV28 and J usage is TRBJ1-3, with 7 bases identical to TRBD1. V was pared by 8 bases and J by 2 bases, with 6 bases of the junction left unmatched. This CDR3 has 14 residues. The germline gives CDR1 MDHEN, CDR2 SYDVKM.

The chain couples TRBV13 to TRBJ1-2, with 9 bases aligning to TRBD1. The CDR3 sequence is 16 residues long. The V gene end was trimmed by 5 bases and the J gene end by 8 bases; junction bases not matched to a gene: 15. Germline V gene lookup returns CDR1 PRHDT and CDR2 FYEKMQ (reference sequence). CDR3 sequence: CASSGRGQGFLWGYTF. The CDR3 DNA reads TGTGCCAGCAGCGGAAGGGGACAGGGTTTTTTGTGGGGCTACACCTTC.

This chain connects TRBV4-2 to TRBJ2-7; 9 bases fit TRBD1. CDR3 length equals 15 residues. Germline V gives CDR1 LGHNA, CDR2 YNFKEQ. Trimming removed 5 bases from V and 5 bases from J; junction bases left unmatched: 10. In DNA form, the CDR3 reads TGTGCCAGCAGCAACCTCGACAGGGGGAGCGACGAGCAGTACTTC. Translated, it gives CASSNLDRGSDEQYF.

This clone was counted once. The chain is built from TRBV19 and TRBJ2-5; 8 bases map to TRBD2. The trim removed 7 bases at V and 4 bases at J, leaving 8 bases unmatched. The CDR3 sequence is 14 residues long. Looked up from germline, CDR1 is LNHDA and CDR2 is SQIVND (reference sequence). Here the CDR3 DNA reads TGTGCCAGTACCCGGGGGAGCGGGAGAGAGACCCAGTACTTC. Amino acids: CASTRGSGRETQYF.

This sequence joins TRBV20-1 and TRBJ1-1; D is unresolved. CDR3 length: 17 residues. V was shortened by 3 bases and J by 2 bases, with 22 bases between the two germline ends. Germline loops: CDR1 DFQATT, CDR2 SNEGSKA (reference sequence). CDR3 DNA: TGCAGTGCTAGTCCCCCCTTGAGTGGGAGGCGCAACACTGAAGCTTTCTTT. Amino acids: CSASPPLSGRRNTEAFF.

This chain uses TRBV28 with TRBJ1-1; 8 bases align to TRBD1. The CDR3 runs 15 residues. CDR1 and CDR2 (germline): MDHEN, SYDVKM. V dropped 6 bases and J dropped 3; count of bases not matched to a gene: 9. CDR3 nucleotides: TGTGCCAGCAGCATCCACAGGGGGGGCTACACTGAAGCTTTCTTT. This translates into CASSIHRGGYTEAFF.

This sequence joins TRBV6-4 and TRBJ2-1, with a weak D call TRBD1 (6 bases). Germline lookup yields CDR1 MRHNA and CDR2 SNTAGT. Trimming removed 5 bases at V and 2 bases at J, with 13 bases between. This CDR3 is built from 15 residues. Here the CDR3 DNA reads TGTGCCAGCAGTCCCTCGACAGGTCCCTACAATGAGCAGTTCTTC. Protein: CASSPSTGPYNEQFF.

This rearrangement joins TRBV6-5 to TRBJ2-2, with 8 bases fitting TRBD2. The V and J ends lost 8 bases and 0 bases, in that order; junction bases with no gene match: 5. This CDR3 contains 15 residues. Germline lookup yields CDR1 MNHEY and CDR2 SVGAGI. CDR3 loop: CASHRLASNTGELFF. CDR3 bases: TGTGCCAGCCACCGACTAGCGTCGAACACCGGGGAGCTGTTTTTT.

The chain has TRBV21-1 and TRBJ1-1; the table's D call of TRBD1 was not tested on the DNA. TRBV21-1 is shown as a pseudogene. This CDR3 is built from 16 residues. The CDR3 sequence is CASSKWGTVSNTEAFF. The CDR3, as DNA: TGTGCCAGCAGCAAATGGGGGACAGTCTCGAACACTGAAGCTTTCTTT.

The chain is built from TRBV19 and TRBJ1-5, with 7 bases that match TRBD1. V gave up 6 bases and J gave up 3 bases; unmatched junction bases: 2. This CDR3 region has 13 residues. CDR1 LNHDA and CDR2 SQIVND come from the germline V gene (reference sequence). The CDR3, as DNA: TGTGCCAGTAGCGGACAGGTCAATCAGCCCCAGCATTTT. Its protein is CASSGQVNQPQHF. Using reference TRBV19 and TRBJ1-5 for the parts outside the CDR3, the full variable domain is DGGITQSPKYLFRKEGQNVTLSCEQNLNHDAMYWYRQDPGQGLRLIYYSQIVNDFQKGDIAEGYSVSREKKESFPLTVTSAQKNPTAFYLCASSGQVNQPQHFGDGTRLSIL.

The chain recombines TRBV2 with TRBJ2-1, with 7 bases aligning to TRBD2. The V segment lost 3 bases and the J segment 4 bases; nucleotides outside the gene matches: 9. CDR1 is SNHLY, CDR2 FYNNEI, per germline. The CDR3 has 16 residues. The CDR3 nucleotides are TGTGCCAGCAGTGATCCAAGACTAGCCAGATACAATGAGCAGTTCTTC. This sequence encodes CASSDPRLARYNEQFF.

As regards this clone: At one end the junction does not follow the germline gene, possibly because of a read error. The identical CDR3 is also encoded by other nucleotide sequences in the sample. The rearrangement links TRBV18 to TRBJ2-7, with D maybe TRBD1 (6 bases). The germline V gene has CDR1 KGHSH and CDR2 LQKENI. The CDR3 runs 15 residues. CDR3 sequence: CASSPTGTTWAEQYF. In nucleotides, the CDR3 is TGTGCCAGCTCACCAACCGGGACAACATGGGCCGAGCAATACTTC.

The CDR3 protein is CATSDSSSGRPIEQFF. DNA of the CDR3: TGTGCCACCAGTGATTCTTCTAGCGGGAGGCCGATAGAGCAGTTCTTC. The V and J genes are TRBV24-1 and TRBJ2-1; 11 bases match TRBD2. Germline CDR1 KGHDR, CDR2 SFDVKD. CDR3 size: 16 residues. The trim removed 2 bases at V and 10 bases at J, leaving 9 bases unmatched.

DNA of the CDR3: TGTGCCAGCAGTGAACCCCCTGGGGCTAGCGGGAGGGGTTACAATGAGCAGTTCTTC. This translates into CASSEPPGASGRGYNEQFF. This chain connects TRBV6-1 to TRBJ2-1; TRBD2 matches 12 bases. This CDR3 region has 19 residues. Unmatched junction bases numbered 12, after V lost 2 bases and J lost 4 bases. Germline V gene lookup returns CDR1 MNHNS and CDR2 SASEGT.

The CDR3 protein is CASREPGTGGVYGYTF. The DNA for the CDR3 is TGTGCCAGCCGCGAACCAGGGACAGGGGGGGTCTATGGCTACACCTTC. This chain connects TRBV28 to TRBJ1-2; TRBD1 aligns across 11 bases. V was pared by 8 bases and J by 4 bases, with 12 bases of the junction left unmatched. The germline V gene has CDR1 MDHEN and CDR2 SYDVKM. The CDR3 totals 16 residues.

The rearrangement uses TRBV6-2 or TRBV6-3 and TRBJ2-3; the D gene is possibly TRBD2 (6 bases). V lost 0 bases, J lost 2 bases, and 12 bases lay in between. Germline CDR1 and CDR2: MNHEY and SVGEGT. The CDR3 totals 16 residues. CDR3 in amino acids: CASSYSRTTPTDTQYF. CDR3 in DNA: TGTGCCAGCAGTTACTCTCGGACTACCCCCACAGATACGCAGTATTTT.